Relative to its sample, the clone carrying this T cell receptor (beta chain) is large. These data originate in a study of immune characterization of retroperitoneal liposarcoma. Via MiXCR, TCRdb re-called the PCR reads, giving one row per CDR3 protein. The sample lists 8,000 to 13,000 distinct CDR3 sequences; 28% were seen once. The germline CDR1 and CDR2 sequences are SGHVS and FQNEAQ. There are 15 residues in the CDR3. V dropped 2 bases and J dropped 3 bases, with 14 bases sitting between them. The rearrangement joins TRBV7-8 to TRBJ2-7; D is ambiguous. Sequenced: tumor tissue. This sequence was found in a female donor with retroperitoneal liposarcoma. The CDR3 nucleotides are TGTGCCAGCAGCTTAAGGTTCGGGCCTCGCTACGAGCAGTACTTC. This gives the protein CASSLRFGPRYEQYF. The full variable domain, its missing parts supplied by reference TRBV7-8 and TRBJ2-7, is GAGVSQSPRYKVAKRGQDVALRCDPISGHVSLFWYQQALGQGPEFLTYFQNEAQLDKSGLPSDRFFAERPEGSVSTLKIQRTQQEDSAVYLCASSLRFGPRYEQYFGPGTRLTVT.